This entry describes one T cell receptor (beta chain). Its antigen is not identified. The sample belongs to a study of T-cell memory formation after mild COVID-19. About the research overall: TCR clusters were largely donor specific.

Germline V CDR1 and CDR2: LGHDT, YNNKEL (reference sequence). This CDR3 has 16 amino acids. Trimming took 4 bases from V and 6 from J, leaving 20 bases between them. 5'RACE primed from the constant segment yielded TCR alpha and TCR beta cDNA libraries bearing sample barcodes and UMIs. One entry per CDR3 protein, called by TCRdb with MiXCR from the 5' RACE reads. The sample has fewer than 250,000 distinct CDR3 sequences, about 18% seen once. Study-wide results and limits: Within pre-infection memory, some responding clones were found, suggesting cross-reactive memory joined. Mostly located in CM and EM were contracting CD4+ clones, with contracting CD8+ clones located in EMRA.

Sequencing input: PBMCs or a T cell subset sorted from them (not recorded which). The chain is built from TRBV3-1 and TRBJ2-3; perhaps TRBD2 as D (7 bases). The source of this sequence is an adult woman who had mild COVID-19 (a few samples of this study predate the infection). Cell type and time point are not known. The DNA of the CDR3 is TGTGCCAGCAGCCGAGGGGGAGCGGGATCTTCGGATACGCAGTATTTT. As protein: CASSRGGAGSSDTQYF.